This T cell receptor (beta chain) was recorded in a study of response to subunit inactivated influenza vaccine. Germline loops: CDR1 MDHEN, CDR2 SYDVKM. CDR3 length equals 14 residues. Trimming removed 7 bases at V and 3 bases at J, with 16 bases between. Study results and caveats: T cells newly recruited by each seasonal influenza vaccination are few, the authors suggested.

As to this clonotype: Its antigen is currently unknown.

TCRdb itself ran the RT-PCR reads through MiXCR, one entry per CDR3 protein. The sample includes about 620,000 distinct CDR3 sequences, about 10% of them seen just once. The chain is built from TRBV28 and TRBJ2-7; a possible D gene is TRBD2 (5 bases). The sample here was PBMCs from blood, taken on the day of vaccination. This sequence was found in a man in his fifties who received an inactivated influenza vaccine. The CDR3 region has the DNA TGTGCCAGCACCCATGGGGAGTCCTACTACGAGCAGTACTTC. It translates to CASTHGESYYEQYF.